The 23 T cell receptor beta chains in this list originate from one sample, sequenced in a study of patients and donors after allogeneic stem cell transplantation. TCRdb reprocessed the RT-PCR reads via MiXCR and lists one record per CDR3 protein. The sample yields about a million distinct CDR3 sequences, more than 15% seen once. Sample: blood, either unsorted or a sorted T cell fraction (not recorded which). The receptors were sampled from a human donor who was either an allogeneic HSCT recipient or a stem cell or donor lymphocyte infusion donor (not recorded which). It is not recorded whose cells these are; they may come from a transplant donor.

This clonotype was found a few times. This rearrangement joins TRBV12-3 or TRBV12-4 to TRBJ2-3; 8 bases match TRBD1. J lost 3 bases, V lost 5 bases, and 4 bases had no gene match. The CDR3 is 14 amino acids. The CDR3 is CASSQGAGTDTQYF. The CDR3 DNA reads as TGTGCCAGCAGTCAGGGGGCAGGTACAGATACGCAGTATTTT.

There are a few counts of this clonotype. The rearrangement uses TRBV12-3 or TRBV12-4 and TRBJ2-7; D is ambiguous. CDR3 length: 14 amino acids. V was trimmed by 7 bases and J by 2 bases, leaving 15 bases between them. The DNA for the CDR3 is TGTGCCAGCACCTCGCCCCAGGCACCCTACGAGCAGTACTTC. Translation: CASTSPQAPYEQYF.

The sample holds a few counts of this clonotype. V and J are TRBV30 and TRBJ2-3, with unresolved D. The CDR3 is 13 residues long. Germline CDR1 GTSNPN, CDR2 SVGIG (reference sequence). The ends were cut back, 4 bases at V and 3 bases at J, with 11 bases in the middle. CDR3 in DNA: TGTGCCTGGACAATAGTCCTGACAGATACGCAGTATTTT. Encoded protein: CAWTIVLTDTQYF.

The chain couples TRBV20-1 to TRBJ1-1, with 10 nucleotides matching TRBD1. Trimming removed 3 bases from V and 8 bases from J; junction bases left unmatched: 6. The CDR3 has 13 amino acids. CDR1 and CDR2 from the germline V gene are DFQATT and SNEGSKA (reference sequence). The CDR3 spells CSARDRGSGEAFF. CDR3 in DNA: TGCAGTGCTAGGGACAGGGGGTCCGGAGAAGCTTTCTTT.

This clonotype has just a few counts. This chain joins TRBV6-1 and TRBJ2-7; D is unclear. The CDR3 is 13 amino acids. Germline lookup yields CDR1 MNHNS and CDR2 SASEGT. Trimming left V 1 base short and J 5 bases short, with 9 bases between. The DNA of the CDR3 is TGTGCCAGCAGTGAAGTTCTAGGTAACGAGCAGTACTTC. Its protein product is CASSEVLGNEQYF.

The chain combines TRBV9 with TRBJ2-2, with a weak D call TRBD2 (6 bases). This CDR3 region has 18 residues. Germline V gene lookup returns CDR1 SGDLS and CDR2 YYNGEE. V lost 0 bases, J lost 0 bases, and 15 bases lay in between. In nucleotides, the CDR3 is TGTGCCAGCAGCGTAGCAGGACGGGGACTCTCGAACACCGGGGAGCTGTTTTTT. Translating gives CASSVAGRGLSNTGELFF.

This clonotype occurred a few times. A single base separates this from a much larger clone, so it may be a read error. The chain combines TRBV21-1 with TRBJ1-5. TRBV21-1 is a known pseudogene. The CDR3 runs to 13 residues. The CDR3 protein is CASSVHSNQPQHF. The CDR3 DNA sequence: TGTGCCAGCAGCGTCCATAGCAATCAGCCCCAGCATTTT.

This chain uses TRBV29-1 with TRBJ2-1; TRBD2 is a possible D gene (5 bases). Germline lookup yields CDR1 SQVTM and CDR2 ANQGSEA. V lost 6 bases to trimming and J lost 7 bases, with 28 bases between them. There are 17 residues in the CDR3. The CDR3 region is CSVTGLRARAFGNEQFF. For the CDR3, the DNA is TGCAGCGTGACGGGATTACGGGCTCGGGCTTTCGGGAATGAGCAGTTCTTC.

This clonotype was seen only a few times. The V and J genes are TRBV12-3 or TRBV12-4 and TRBJ1-6, with 7 bases lining up with TRBD1. Trimming removed 6 bases from V and 7 bases from J; junction bases left unmatched: 9. CDR3 length: 15 residues. CDR3 nucleotide sequence: TGTGCCAGCAGCCACAAGGGGGCAATCAATTCACCCCTCCACTTT. Its translation: CASSHKGAINSPLHF.

This clonotype was recorded at least ten times. This chain joins TRBV29-1 and TRBJ2-1; D is possibly TRBD1 (6 bases). Trimming took off 2 bases at V and 8 bases at J, with 19 bases between the two ends. The CDR3 totals 15 residues. Germline V gene data show CDR1 as SQVTM and CDR2 as ANQGSEA. Here the CDR3 DNA reads TGCAGCGTTGAAAGGGCAGGGGAGTTTATTTATGAGCAGTTCTTC. Translated: CSVERAGEFIYEQFF.

V gene TRBV12-5 combines with J gene TRBJ2-3; tentatively, D is TRBD1 (6 bases). CDR3 size: 14 residues. The V gene's germline CDR1 is LGHNT and CDR2 FRNRAP. Trimming removed 5 bases at V and 5 bases at J, with 14 bases between. CDR3 nucleotides: TGTGCTAGTGGTGACACAGGGCTTGGAGATACGCAGTATTTT. As protein: CASGDTGLGDTQYF.

V is TRBV3-1 and J is TRBJ2-7, with D possibly TRBD2 on 5 matching bases. This CDR3 is 16 amino acids long. Germline V gives CDR1 LGHDT, CDR2 YNNKEL (reference sequence). Trimming shortened V by 0 bases and J by 3 bases, and 15 bases separated the two germline ends. For the CDR3, the DNA is TGTGCCAGCAGCCAAGATTTGACGAGCGGAGTCTACGAGCAGTACTTC. This gives the protein CASSQDLTSGVYEQYF.

This clonotype occurred a few times. This chain connects TRBV4-3 to TRBJ2-3, with D possibly being TRBD2 (6 bases). V gave up 4 bases and J gave up 2 bases, with 13 bases separating them. This CDR3 contains 15 residues. In germline, CDR1 is LGHNA, CDR2 YSLEER. CDR3 nucleotides: TGCGCCAGCAGCCGGGGACTGGGACTCACAGATACGCAGTATTTT. Translation: CASSRGLGLTDTQYF.

This clonotype appeared a few times. This rearrangement joins TRBV20-1 to TRBJ1-1, with TRBD1 matching 8 bases. The CDR3 totals 12 residues. V lost 3 bases to trimming and J lost 10 bases; unmatched junction nucleotides: 7. Germline-derived CDR1 and CDR2 are DFQATT and SNEGSKA (reference sequence). The CDR3 loop is CSASSGGRGAFF. In DNA form, the CDR3 reads TGCAGTGCTAGCTCAGGGGGCCGGGGAGCTTTCTTT.

This clonotype occurred a few times. The V gene is TRBV11-2, the J gene TRBJ2-7; D unresolved. The germline V and J ends were trimmed by 3 bases and 2 bases, with 14 bases remaining between them. Per the germline V gene, CDR1 is SGHAT and CDR2 is FQNNGV. The CDR3 is 15 amino acids. The CDR3 region is CASSLEGSSAYEQYF. The CDR3 DNA is TGTGCCAGCAGCTTGGAAGGTAGTTCAGCCTACGAGCAGTACTTC. Full variable domain (remainder filled in from reference TRBV11-2 and TRBJ2-7): EAGVAQSPRYKIIEKRQSVAFWCNPISGHATLYWYQQILGQGPKLLIQFQNNGVVDDSQLPKDRFSAERLKGVDSTLKIQPAKLEDSAVYLCASSLEGSSAYEQYFGPGTRLTVT.

The gene calls are TRBV30 and TRBJ1-2, with 9 bases matching TRBD1. Germline lookup yields CDR1 GTSNPN and CDR2 SVGIG (reference sequence). The trim removed 2 bases at V and 3 bases at J, leaving 4 bases unmatched. The CDR3 spans 14 residues. CDR3 sequence reads: CAWSPGTGHYGYTF. CDR3 nucleotides: TGTGCCTGGAGTCCCGGGACAGGGCACTATGGCTACACCTTC.

This clonotype was seen a handful of times. The chain has TRBV12-3 or TRBV12-4 and TRBJ2-1; D uncertain. The CDR3 contains 15 residues. V lost 6 bases, J lost 0 bases, and 12 bases lay in between. The CDR3 sequence is CASSPLNGSYNEQFF. The DNA for the CDR3 is TGTGCCAGCAGCCCACTAAATGGCTCCTACAATGAGCAGTTCTTC.

The J gene is TRBJ2-3, the V gene TRBV5-6; D gene uncertain. The CDR3 is 13 residues long. CDR1 and CDR2 from the germline V gene are SGHDT and YYEEEE. As DNA, the CDR3 is TGTGTCTCGAGTGGCAAAAACACAGATACGCAGTATTTT. This gives the protein CVSSGKNTDTQYF.

This clonotype was detected only a few times. The J gene is TRBJ2-3, the V gene TRBV30; 7 bases map to TRBD2. J gave up 1 base and V 0 bases, and 4 bases lay outside the gene matches. Germline V lookup: CDR1 GTSNPN, CDR2 SVGIG (reference sequence). The CDR3 is 15 amino acids. The CDR3 DNA sequence: TGTGCCTGGAGTGTACTAGCGTTGGGCACAGATACGCAGTATTTT. This translates into CAWSVLALGTDTQYF.

About this clonotype: Because it lacks the conserved phenylalanine or tryptophan at the end, this CDR3 is likely a read error. CDR3 in DNA: TGTGCCAGCAGTTACGAGCAGGTCACCGGGGAGCTGTTTCTT. It encodes CASSYEQVTGELFL. The chain has TRBV6-2 or TRBV6-3 and TRBJ2-2; no firm D call. There are 14 residues in the CDR3. Germline loops: CDR1 MNHEY, CDR2 SVGEGT. The germline V and J ends were trimmed by 2 bases and 4 bases, with 8 bases remaining between them.

The V gene is TRBV5-6, the J gene TRBJ2-1, with TRBD2 as a possible D gene (6 bases). Trimming took 1 base from V and 7 from J, leaving 9 bases between them. This CDR3 region has 13 residues. CDR1 and CDR2 from the germline V gene are SGHDT and YYEEEE. In DNA form, the CDR3 reads TGTGCCAGCAGCTTGCGGGAGCGAAATGAGCAGTTCTTC. Translating gives CASSLRERNEQFF.

This clonotype came up a few times. V and J are TRBV30 and TRBJ2-7, with TRBD2 matching over 10 bases. V was pared by 4 bases and J by 7 bases, with 4 bases of the junction left unmatched. Germline V gene data show CDR1 as GTSNPN and CDR2 as SVGIG (reference sequence). This CDR3 has 12 residues. The CDR3 sequence: CAWTLAGVEQYF. The CDR3 DNA is TGTGCCTGGACGCTAGCGGGGGTAGAGCAGTACTTC.

V gene TRBV4-1 combines with J gene TRBJ2-3, with D perhaps TRBD2 (6 bases). The V end lost 0 bases, the J end lost 6 bases, and 16 bases lay between the germline ends. Germline CDR1 is MGHRA and CDR2 is YSYEKL. The CDR3 runs 16 residues. CDR3 sequence (DNA): TGCGCCAGCAGCCAAGATCGGCCCTGGGGGGACGATACGCAGTATTTT. Amino acids: CASSQDRPWGDDTQYF.